The entry below describes one T cell receptor beta chain. Measured with immunoSEQ multiplex PCR; TCRdb has only the in-frame clones, and not every one. Here the sample spans over 25,000 clones, about 92% being singletons. The record originates from a study of T cell changes during pregnancy in multiple sclerosis. The sequence derives from a female donor with multiple sclerosis, enrolled in a pregnancy study. Source: CD4+ T cells from peripheral blood mononuclear cells, taken in the second trimester of pregnancy.

CDR3 loop: CASSPGAGSSYEQYF. The DNA of the CDR3 is TGTGCCAGCAGCCCTGGGGCAGGGTCCTCCTACGAGCAGTACTTC. The chain has TRBV7-2 and TRBJ2-7, with D possibly being TRBD1 (5 bases). The CDR3 loop spans 15 amino acids. Deletions cut 5 bases from V and 0 bases from J, with 14 bases between. Germline V gene lookup returns CDR1 SGHTA and CDR2 FQGNSA. The entire variable domain, with the rest obtained from reference TRBV7-2 and TRBJ2-7, is as follows: GAGVSQSPSNKVTEKGKDVELRCDPISGHTALYWYRQSLGQGLEFLIYFQGNSAPDKSGLPSDRFSAERTGGSVSTLTIQRTQQEDSAVYLCASSPGAGSSYEQYFGPGTRLTVT.